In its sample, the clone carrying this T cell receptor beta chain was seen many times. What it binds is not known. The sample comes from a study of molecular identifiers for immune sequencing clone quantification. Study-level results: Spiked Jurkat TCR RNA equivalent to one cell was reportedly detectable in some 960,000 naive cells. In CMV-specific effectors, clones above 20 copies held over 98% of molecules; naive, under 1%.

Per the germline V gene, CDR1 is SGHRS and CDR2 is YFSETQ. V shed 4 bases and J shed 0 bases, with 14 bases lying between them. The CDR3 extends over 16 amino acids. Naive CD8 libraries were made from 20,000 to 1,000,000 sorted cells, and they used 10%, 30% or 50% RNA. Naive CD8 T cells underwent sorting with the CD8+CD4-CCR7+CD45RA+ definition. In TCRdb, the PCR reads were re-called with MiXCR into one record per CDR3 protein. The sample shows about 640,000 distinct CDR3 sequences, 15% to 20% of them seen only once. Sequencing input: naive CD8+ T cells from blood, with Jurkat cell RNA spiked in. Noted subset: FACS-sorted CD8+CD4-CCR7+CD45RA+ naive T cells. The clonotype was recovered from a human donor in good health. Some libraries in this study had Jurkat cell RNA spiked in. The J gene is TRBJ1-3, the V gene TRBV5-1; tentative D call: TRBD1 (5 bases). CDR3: CASSQGTAGSGNTIYF. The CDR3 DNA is TGCGCCAGCAGCCAAGGGACCGCTGGCTCTGGAAACACCATATATTTT.